This T cell receptor beta chain was captured in a study of molecular identifiers for immune sequencing clone quantification. Study details: Within a replicate experiment, RNA obtained from either about 21,000 or 97,000 naive CD8 cells was divided into five aliquots, and four of those aliquots were then sequenced.

This clonotype was detected many times. In germline, CDR1 is SGHTA, CDR2 FQGNSA. The CDR3 length is 13 residues. Trimming cost V 5 bases and J 8 bases, with 15 bases left between them. As CD8+CD4-CCR7+CD45RA+ cells, naive CD8 T cells were sorted. TCRdb reprocessed the PCR reads via MiXCR and lists one record per CDR3 protein. The sample includes around 470,000 distinct CDR3 sequences, about a fifth of them seen just once. The specimen sequenced was naive CD8+ T cells from blood, with Jurkat cell RNA spiked in. Indicated subset: FACS-sorted CD8+CD4-CCR7+CD45RA+ naive T cells. The receptor was isolated from a human donor in good health. Some libraries in this study had Jurkat cell RNA spiked in. The rearrangement joins TRBV7-2 to TRBJ2-5, with D tentatively TRBD1 (5 bases). This CDR3 is CASSPYQGFTQYF. CDR3 nucleotides: TGTGCCAGCAGCCCATACCAGGGTTTCACCCAGTACTTC.